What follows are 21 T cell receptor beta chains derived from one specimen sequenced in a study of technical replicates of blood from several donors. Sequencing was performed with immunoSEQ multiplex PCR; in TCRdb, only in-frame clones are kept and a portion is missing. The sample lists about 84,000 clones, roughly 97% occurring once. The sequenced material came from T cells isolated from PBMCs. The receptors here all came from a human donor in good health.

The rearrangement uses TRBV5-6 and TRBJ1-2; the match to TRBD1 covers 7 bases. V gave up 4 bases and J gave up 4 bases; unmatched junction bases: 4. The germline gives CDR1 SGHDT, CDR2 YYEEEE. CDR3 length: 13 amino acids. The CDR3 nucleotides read TGTGCCAGCAGCCCGGACAGGATCTATGGCTACACCTTC. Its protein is CASSPDRIYGYTF.

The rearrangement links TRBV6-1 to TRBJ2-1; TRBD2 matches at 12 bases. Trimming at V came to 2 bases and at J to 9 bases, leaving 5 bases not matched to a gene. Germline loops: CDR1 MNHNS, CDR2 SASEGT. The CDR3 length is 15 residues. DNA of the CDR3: TGTGCCAGCAGTGAACTAGCGGGGGGGCTCGGTGAGCAGTTCTTC. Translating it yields CASSELAGGLGEQFF.

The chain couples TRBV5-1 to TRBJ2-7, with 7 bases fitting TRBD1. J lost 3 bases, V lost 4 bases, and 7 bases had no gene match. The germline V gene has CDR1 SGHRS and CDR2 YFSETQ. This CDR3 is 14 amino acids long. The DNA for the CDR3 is TGCGCCAGCAGCCTTAACGGACAGGACTACGAGCAGTACTTC. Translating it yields CASSLNGQDYEQYF.

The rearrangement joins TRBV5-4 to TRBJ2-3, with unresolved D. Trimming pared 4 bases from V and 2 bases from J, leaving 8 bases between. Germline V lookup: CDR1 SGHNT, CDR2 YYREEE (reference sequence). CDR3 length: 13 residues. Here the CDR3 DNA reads TGTGCCAGCAGCCCCTCGTACACAGATACGCAGTATTTT. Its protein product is CASSPSYTDTQYF.

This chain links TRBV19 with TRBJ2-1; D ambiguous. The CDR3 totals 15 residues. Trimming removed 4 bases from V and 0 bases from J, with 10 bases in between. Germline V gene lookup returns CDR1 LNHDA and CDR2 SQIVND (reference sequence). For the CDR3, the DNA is TGTGCCAGTAGTAATGGTAGAGCCTCCTACAATGAGCAGTTCTTC. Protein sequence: CASSNGRASYNEQFF.

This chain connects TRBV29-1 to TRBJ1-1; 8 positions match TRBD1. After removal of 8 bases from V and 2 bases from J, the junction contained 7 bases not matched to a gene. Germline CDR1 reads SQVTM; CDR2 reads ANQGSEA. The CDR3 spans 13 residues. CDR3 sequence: CSSGDRINTEAFF. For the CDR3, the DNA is TGCAGCTCGGGGGACAGGATTAACACTGAAGCTTTCTTT.

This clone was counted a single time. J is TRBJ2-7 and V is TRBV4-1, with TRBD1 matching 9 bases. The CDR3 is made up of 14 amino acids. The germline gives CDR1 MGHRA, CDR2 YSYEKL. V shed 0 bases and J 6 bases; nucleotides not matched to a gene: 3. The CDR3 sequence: CASSQEADRGEQYF. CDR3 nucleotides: TGCGCCAGCAGCCAAGAAGCGGACAGGGGCGAGCAGTACTTC.

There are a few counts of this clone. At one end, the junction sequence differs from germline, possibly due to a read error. The CDR3 is CASSEDRGQGGSF. DNA of the CDR3: TGTGCCAGCAGTGAAGATCGGGGACAGGGCGGTTCTTTT. This rearrangement joins TRBV6-1 to TRBJ1-4; 9 nucleotides align to TRBD1. The germline gives CDR1 MNHNS, CDR2 SASEGT. This CDR3 contains 13 residues.

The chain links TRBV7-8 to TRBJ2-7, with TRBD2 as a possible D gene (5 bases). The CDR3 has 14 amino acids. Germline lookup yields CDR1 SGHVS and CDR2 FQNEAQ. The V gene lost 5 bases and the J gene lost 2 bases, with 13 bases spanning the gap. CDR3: CASSLTGGTYEQYF. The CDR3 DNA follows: TGTGCCAGCAGCCTGACTGGAGGAACCTACGAGCAGTACTTC. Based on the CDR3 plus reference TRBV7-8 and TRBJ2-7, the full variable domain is GAGVSQSPRYKVAKRGQDVALRCDPISGHVSLFWYQQALGQGPEFLTYFQNEAQLDKSGLPSDRFFAERPEGSVSTLKIQRTQQEDSAVYLCASSLTGGTYEQYFGPGTRLTVT.

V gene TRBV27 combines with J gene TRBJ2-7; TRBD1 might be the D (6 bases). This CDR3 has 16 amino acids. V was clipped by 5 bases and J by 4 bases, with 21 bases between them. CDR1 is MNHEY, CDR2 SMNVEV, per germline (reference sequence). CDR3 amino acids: CASSVRIGTRPYEQYF. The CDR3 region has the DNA TGTGCCAGCAGTGTTAGGATAGGGACACGGCCTTACGAGCAGTACTTC.

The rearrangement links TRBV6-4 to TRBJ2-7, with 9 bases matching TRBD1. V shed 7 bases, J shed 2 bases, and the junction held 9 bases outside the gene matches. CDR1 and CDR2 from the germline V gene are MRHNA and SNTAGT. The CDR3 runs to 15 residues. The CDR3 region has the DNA TGTGCCAGCACGTTCCGGGACAGGGCTGCCTACGAGCAGTACTTC. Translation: CASTFRDRAAYEQYF.

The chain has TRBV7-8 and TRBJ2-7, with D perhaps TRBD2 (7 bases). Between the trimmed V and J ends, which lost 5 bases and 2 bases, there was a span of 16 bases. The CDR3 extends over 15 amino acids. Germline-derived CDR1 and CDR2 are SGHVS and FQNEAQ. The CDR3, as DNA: TGTGCCAGCAGCCTACAGAGGGGGGGCCCCTACGAGCAGTACTTC. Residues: CASSLQRGGPYEQYF. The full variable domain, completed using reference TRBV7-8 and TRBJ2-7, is GAGVSQSPRYKVAKRGQDVALRCDPISGHVSLFWYQQALGQGPEFLTYFQNEAQLDKSGLPSDRFFAERPEGSVSTLKIQRTQQEDSAVYLCASSLQRGGPYEQYFGPGTRLTVT.

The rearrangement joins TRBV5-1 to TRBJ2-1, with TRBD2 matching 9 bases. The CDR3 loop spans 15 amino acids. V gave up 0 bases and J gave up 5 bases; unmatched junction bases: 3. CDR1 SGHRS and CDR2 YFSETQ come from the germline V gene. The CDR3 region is CASSLGLAGNNEQFF. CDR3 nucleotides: TGCGCCAGCAGCTTGGGGCTAGCGGGAAACAATGAGCAGTTCTTC.

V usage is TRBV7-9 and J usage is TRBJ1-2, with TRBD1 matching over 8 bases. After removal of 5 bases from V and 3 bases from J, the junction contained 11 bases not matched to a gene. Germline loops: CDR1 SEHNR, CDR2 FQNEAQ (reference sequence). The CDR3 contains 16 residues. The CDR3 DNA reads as TGTGCCAGCAGCCCTACTCAGGACAGGGCTTACTATGGCTACACCTTC. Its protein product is CASSPTQDRAYYGYTF.

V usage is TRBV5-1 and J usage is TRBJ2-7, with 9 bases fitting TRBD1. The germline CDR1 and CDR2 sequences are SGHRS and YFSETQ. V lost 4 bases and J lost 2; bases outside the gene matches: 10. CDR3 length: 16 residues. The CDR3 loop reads CASSLYPGQGAYEQYF. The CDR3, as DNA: TGCGCCAGCAGCCTTTACCCGGGACAGGGAGCCTACGAGCAGTACTTC.

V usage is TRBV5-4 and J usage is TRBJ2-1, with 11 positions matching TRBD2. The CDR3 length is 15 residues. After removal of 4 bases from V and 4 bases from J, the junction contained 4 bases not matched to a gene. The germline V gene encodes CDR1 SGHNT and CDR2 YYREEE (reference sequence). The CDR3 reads CASSRGTSGYNEQFF. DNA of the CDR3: TGTGCCAGCAGCCGTGGGACTAGCGGATACAATGAGCAGTTCTTC.

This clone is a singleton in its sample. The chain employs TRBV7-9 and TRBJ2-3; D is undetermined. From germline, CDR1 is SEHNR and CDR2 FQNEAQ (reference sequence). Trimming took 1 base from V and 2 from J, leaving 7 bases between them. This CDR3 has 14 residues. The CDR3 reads CASSLVQYTDTQYF. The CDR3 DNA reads TGTGCCAGCAGCTTAGTACAGTACACAGATACGCAGTATTTT.

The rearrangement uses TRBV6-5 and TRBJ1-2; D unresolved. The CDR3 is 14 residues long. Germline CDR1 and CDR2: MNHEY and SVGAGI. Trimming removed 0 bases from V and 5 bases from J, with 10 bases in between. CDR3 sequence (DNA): TGTGCCAGCAGTTACTCTCCGGGAGGGTATGGCTACACCTTC. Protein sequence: CASSYSPGGYGYTF.

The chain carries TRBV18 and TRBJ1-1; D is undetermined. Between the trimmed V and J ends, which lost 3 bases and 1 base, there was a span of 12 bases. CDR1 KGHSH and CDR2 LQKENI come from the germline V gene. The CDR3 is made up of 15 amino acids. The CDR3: CASSPRSTPNTEAFF. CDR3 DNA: TGTGCCAGCTCACCGAGGTCAACCCCGAACACTGAAGCTTTCTTT.

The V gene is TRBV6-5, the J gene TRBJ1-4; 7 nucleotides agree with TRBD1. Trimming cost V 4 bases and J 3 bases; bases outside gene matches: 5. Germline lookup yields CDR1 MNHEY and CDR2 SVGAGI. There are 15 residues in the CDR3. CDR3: CASSSRGSSNEKLFF. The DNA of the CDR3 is TGTGCCAGCAGTTCCAGGGGGTCATCTAATGAAAAACTGTTTTTT.

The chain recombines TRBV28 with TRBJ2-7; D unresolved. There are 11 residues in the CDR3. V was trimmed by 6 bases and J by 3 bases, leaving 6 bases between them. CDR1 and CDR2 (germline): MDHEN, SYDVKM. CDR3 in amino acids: CASSYHYEQYF. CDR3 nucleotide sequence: TGTGCCAGCAGCTACCACTACGAGCAGTACTTC.